This T cell receptor beta chain originates from a study of T cell responses to AZD1222 COVID-19 vaccine (dated by TCRdb to the early 2020s). Looking at the study overall: AZD1222 recipients with second doses at about 4 weeks or about 12 weeks were pooled, because spike-specific TCR depth and breadth did not differ between schedules. Trial participants were enrolled by age into subgroups of 18-55, 56-69 and 70-plus years, and roughly 150, 30 and 60 TCR-sequenced participants, respectively, were included in these subgroups. A total of 233 trial participants underwent TCR sequencing, of whom under 220 had received two doses of AZD1222 and about 25 had received two doses of the MenACWY control vaccine. Broad study findings and their caveats: In the small 56-69-year group, the increase in depth fell short of significance, most likely because of low power. Conclusions about previously exposed vaccinees are limited because only six or seven AZD1222 recipients were SARS-CoV-2 seropositive at baseline. After two AZD1222 doses, both the breadth and the depth of spike-specific TCRs were significantly higher than at day 0 and than in MenACWY recipients. Participants were mostly white British, with more females than males. The authors suggested clonal diversity may have been underestimated. Vaccine-associated CD4 TCRs spanned the whole spike protein, with dominant responses in regions 160-218 and 743-854. Reportedly, close to half of the unique spike-specific TCRs recognized epitopes lying outside the regions that are mutated in the B.1.351 and B.1.1.7 variants. Because no samples from the day 14 peak response were available, repertoires could be characterized only after the peak T cell response.

In the paper's terms, the time point label means: baseline before first vaccination. The vaccinee samples were drawn from two UK trials, COV001 and COV002, one of which was a single-blind randomized controlled phase 2/3 trial testing AZD1222 (ChAdOx1 nCoV-19) in healthy adults. Trial participant PBMC samples were collected at day 0 and day 28 after the second dose for TCRbeta chain sequencing. Trimming at the junction amounts to 3 bases on V and 2 bases on J, and the germline ends lie 17 bases apart. CDR1 DFQATT and CDR2 SNEGSKA are derived from the germline V gene (reference sequence). Including the terminal cysteine and phenylalanine, the CDR3 comprises 16 residues. Only the CDR3 portion is preserved as DNA: 48 bases, with reading frame beginning at the first base. The CDR3 regions of human TCRbeta chains were subjected to immunosequencing. Per the original workflow: Repertoire TCRs were matched against a reference library of SARS-CoV-2-specific TCRs generated with the MIRA antigen-specificity platform. Breadth meant the fraction of unique TCRs that were SARS-CoV-2-associated, whereas depth meant the fraction of total T cells that were SARS-CoV-2-associated. Using the MIRA data, every spike-specific TCR was mapped to the spike region that the TCR reacted to and assigned to either a CD4 or a CD8 class. Log10-transformed breadth and depth values were compared by one-way ANOVA with Sidak's multiple comparisons tests. The table comes from immuneACCESS by way of TCRdb, which keeps in-frame sequences with V and J called. Part of the clones is missing from these tables; in studies checked, under half for an unresolved V gene and the rest for unknown reasons. That table supplies the V and J calls and clone size; D and trimming were determined from the DNA. This sample lists 120,000 or so clones; 70% to 90% were detected once. Clones ranked in the top ten supply around 30% of the sample.

As to this clone: There is no known antigen for this receptor. No clone much larger than this one lies a single base away; base qualities are absent.

This material consisted of peripheral blood, taken on day 0 of AZD1222 vaccination. The V and J genes are TRBV20-1 and TRBJ2-1; TRBD2 might be the D gene, on 5 matching bases. This TCR came from an adult in good health. The DNA sequence reads TGCAGTGCTAGTCTATCGGGGAGCGCAACCTACAATGAGCAGTTCTTC. This gives the protein CSASLSGSATYNEQFF.